What follows is one T cell receptor beta chain and its context. The antigen remains unidentified. The germline V gene has CDR1 SEHNR and CDR2 FQNEAQ (reference sequence). The CDR3 totals 14 residues. The data are from a study of CXCR3-negative and CXCR3-positive naive CD8 T cells. The libraries of TRB cDNA were constructed through 5' RACE using UMI labels. TCRdb re-called the 5' RACE reads, yielding one record per CDR3 amino acid sequence without DNA. Its table records roughly 29,000 distinct CDR3 sequences. Study results and caveats: Expression of CXCR3 was partially reduced after cryopreservation, and fresh PBMCs were used in most assays. Much lower diversity was found in memory CD8+ cells, while both naive subsets had comparably high diversity.

This clonotype originated in a human donor in good health. Some clones in this sample may be carry-over from other donors' samples. The chain links TRBV7-9 to TRBJ2-7; TCRdb calls TRBD2, which cannot be checked without DNA. The sample was memory CD8+ T cells from blood. CDR3 protein: CASSPRRAIYEQYF.